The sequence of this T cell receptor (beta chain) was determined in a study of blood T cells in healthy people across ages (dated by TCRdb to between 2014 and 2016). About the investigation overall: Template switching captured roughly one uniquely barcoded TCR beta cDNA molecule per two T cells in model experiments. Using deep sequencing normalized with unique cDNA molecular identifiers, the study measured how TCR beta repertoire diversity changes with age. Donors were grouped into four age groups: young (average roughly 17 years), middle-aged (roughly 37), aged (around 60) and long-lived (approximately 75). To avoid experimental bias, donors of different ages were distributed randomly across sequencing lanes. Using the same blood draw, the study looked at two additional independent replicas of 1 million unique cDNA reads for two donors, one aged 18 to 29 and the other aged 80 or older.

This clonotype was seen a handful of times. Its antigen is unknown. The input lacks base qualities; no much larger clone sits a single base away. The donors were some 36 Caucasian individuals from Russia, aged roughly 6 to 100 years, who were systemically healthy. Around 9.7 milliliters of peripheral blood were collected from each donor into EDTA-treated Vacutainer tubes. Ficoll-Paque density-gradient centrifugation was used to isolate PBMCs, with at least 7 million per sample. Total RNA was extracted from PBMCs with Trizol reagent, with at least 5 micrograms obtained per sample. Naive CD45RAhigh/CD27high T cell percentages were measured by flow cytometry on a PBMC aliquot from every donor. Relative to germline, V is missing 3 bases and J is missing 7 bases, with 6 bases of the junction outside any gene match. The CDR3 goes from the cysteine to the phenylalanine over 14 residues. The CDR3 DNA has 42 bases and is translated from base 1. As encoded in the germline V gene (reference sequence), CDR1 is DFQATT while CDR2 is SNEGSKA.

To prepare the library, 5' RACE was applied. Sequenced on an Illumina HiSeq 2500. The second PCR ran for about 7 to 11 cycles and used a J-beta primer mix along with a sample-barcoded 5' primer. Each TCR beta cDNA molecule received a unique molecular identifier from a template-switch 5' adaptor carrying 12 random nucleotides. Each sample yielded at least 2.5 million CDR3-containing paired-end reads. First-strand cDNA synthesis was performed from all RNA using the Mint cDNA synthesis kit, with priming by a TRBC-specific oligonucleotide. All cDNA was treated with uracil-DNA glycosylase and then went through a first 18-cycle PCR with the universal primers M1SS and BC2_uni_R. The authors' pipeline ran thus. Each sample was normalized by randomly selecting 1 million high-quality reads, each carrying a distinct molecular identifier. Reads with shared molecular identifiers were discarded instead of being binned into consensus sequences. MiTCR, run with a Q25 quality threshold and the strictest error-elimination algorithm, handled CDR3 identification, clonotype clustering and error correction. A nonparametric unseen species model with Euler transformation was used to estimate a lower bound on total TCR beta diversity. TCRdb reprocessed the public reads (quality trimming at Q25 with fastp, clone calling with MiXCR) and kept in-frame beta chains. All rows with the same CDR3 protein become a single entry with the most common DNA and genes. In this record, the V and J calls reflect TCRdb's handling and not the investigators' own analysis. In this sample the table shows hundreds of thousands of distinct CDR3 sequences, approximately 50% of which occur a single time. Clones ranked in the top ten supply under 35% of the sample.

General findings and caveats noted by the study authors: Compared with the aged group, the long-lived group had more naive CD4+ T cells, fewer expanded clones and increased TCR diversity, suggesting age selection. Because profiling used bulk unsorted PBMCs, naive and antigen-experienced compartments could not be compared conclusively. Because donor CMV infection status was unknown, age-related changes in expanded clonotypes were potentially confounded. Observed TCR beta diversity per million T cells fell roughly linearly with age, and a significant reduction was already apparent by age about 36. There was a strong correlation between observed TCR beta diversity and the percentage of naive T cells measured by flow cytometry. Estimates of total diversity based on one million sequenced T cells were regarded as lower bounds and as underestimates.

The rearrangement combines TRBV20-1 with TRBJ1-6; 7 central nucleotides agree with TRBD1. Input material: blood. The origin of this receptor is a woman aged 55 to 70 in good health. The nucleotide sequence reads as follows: TGCAGTGCTAGTCCGGGACAGCTCAATTCACCCCTCCACTTT. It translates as CSASPGQLNSPLHF.